This T cell receptor beta chain originates from a study of T cells in Graves' hyperthyroidism and ophthalmopathy. Study-level findings and limits: Ophthalmopathy and stable hyperthyroidism were separated by a 13 V-J model.

As regards this clonotype: What it recognizes is unknown.

Trimming pared 4 bases from V and 2 bases from J, leaving 16 bases between. Germline V CDR1 and CDR2: SGHRS, YFSETQ. The CDR3 is 15 amino acids. Amplification yielded TCR beta CDR3 regions, with RNA transcripts as the source. The HTBI primer set drove a first-round RT-PCR of the TCR CDR3. MiXCR, run by TCRdb on the multiplex PCR reads, gives a single entry per CDR3 protein. This table holds some 800,000 distinct CDR3 sequences, around 39% found once. Uncontrolled infection, other autoimmune disease, pregnancy or lactation barred patients from enrollment. Diagnostic decisions used clinical symptoms, serum thyroxine and TRAb, thyroid ultrasound and orbital computed tomography. This sample holds PBMCs from approximately 9 ml fresh peripheral blood.

J is TRBJ2-7 and V is TRBV5-1; TRBD2 is a possible D gene (5 bases). The sample taken for sequencing was blood. This clonotype was sampled from a man younger than 30 with Graves' hyperthyroidism. The CDR3 DNA reads as TGCGCCAGCAGCCCGGGAAGACCGGAGACCTACGAGCAGTACTTC. Residues: CASSPGRPETYEQYF.